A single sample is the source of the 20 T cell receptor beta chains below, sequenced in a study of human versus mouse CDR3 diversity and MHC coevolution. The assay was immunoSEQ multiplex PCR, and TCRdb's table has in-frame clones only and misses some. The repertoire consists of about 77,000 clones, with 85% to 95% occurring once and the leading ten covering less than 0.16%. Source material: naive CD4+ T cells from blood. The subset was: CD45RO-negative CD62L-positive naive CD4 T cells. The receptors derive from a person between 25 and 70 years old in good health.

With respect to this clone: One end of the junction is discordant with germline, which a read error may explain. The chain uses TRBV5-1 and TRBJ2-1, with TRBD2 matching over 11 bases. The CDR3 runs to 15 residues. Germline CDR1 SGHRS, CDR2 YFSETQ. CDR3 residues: CASSTASGGYNEQLF. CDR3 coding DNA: TGCGCCAGCAGCACGGCTAGCGGGGGGTACAATGAGCAGCTCTTC. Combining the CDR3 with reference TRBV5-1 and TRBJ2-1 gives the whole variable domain KAGVTQTPRYLIKTRGQQVTLSCSPISGHRSVSWYQQTPGQGLQFLFEYFSETQRNKGNFPGRFSGRQFSNSRSEMNVSTLELGDSALYLCASSTASGGYNEQLFGPGTRLTVL.

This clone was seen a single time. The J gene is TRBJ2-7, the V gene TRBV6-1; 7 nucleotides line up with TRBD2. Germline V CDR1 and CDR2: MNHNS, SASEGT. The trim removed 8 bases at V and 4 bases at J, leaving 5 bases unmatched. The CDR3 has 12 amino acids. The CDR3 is CASGLEPYEQYF. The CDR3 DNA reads TGTGCCAGCGGACTAGAGCCTTACGAGCAGTACTTC.

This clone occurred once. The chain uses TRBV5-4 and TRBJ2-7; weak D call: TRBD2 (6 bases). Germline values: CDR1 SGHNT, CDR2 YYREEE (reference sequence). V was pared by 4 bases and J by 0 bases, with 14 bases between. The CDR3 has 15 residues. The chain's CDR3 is CASSQEGWYSYEQYF. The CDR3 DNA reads TGTGCCAGCAGCCAGGAGGGGTGGTACTCCTACGAGCAGTACTTC.

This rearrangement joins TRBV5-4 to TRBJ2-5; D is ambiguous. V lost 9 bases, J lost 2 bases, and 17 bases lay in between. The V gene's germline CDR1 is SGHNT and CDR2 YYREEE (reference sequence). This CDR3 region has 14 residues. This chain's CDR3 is CATTLPGTQETQYF. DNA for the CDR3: TGTGCCACCACCCTCCCAGGCACGCAAGAGACCCAGTACTTC. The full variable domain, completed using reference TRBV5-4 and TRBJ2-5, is ETGVTQSPTHLIKTRGQQVTLRCSSQSGHNTVSWYQQALGQGPQFIFQYYREEENGRGNFPPRFSGLQFPNYSSELNVNALELDDSALYLCATTLPGTQETQYFGPGTRLLVL.

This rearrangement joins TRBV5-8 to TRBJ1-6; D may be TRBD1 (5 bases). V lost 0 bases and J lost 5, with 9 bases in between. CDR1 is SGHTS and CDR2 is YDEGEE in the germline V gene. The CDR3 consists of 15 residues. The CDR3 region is CASSLVRQNNSPLHF. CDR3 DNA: TGTGCCAGCAGCTTGGTTCGACAGAATAATTCACCCCTCCACTTT.

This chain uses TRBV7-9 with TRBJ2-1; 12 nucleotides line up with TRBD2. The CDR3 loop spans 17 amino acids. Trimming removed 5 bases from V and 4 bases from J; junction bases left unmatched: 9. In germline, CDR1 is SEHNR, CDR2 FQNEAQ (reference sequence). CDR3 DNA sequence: TGTGCCAGCAGCACCAACTGGGGGACTAGCGGGTACAATGAGCAGTTCTTC. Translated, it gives CASSTNWGTSGYNEQFF.

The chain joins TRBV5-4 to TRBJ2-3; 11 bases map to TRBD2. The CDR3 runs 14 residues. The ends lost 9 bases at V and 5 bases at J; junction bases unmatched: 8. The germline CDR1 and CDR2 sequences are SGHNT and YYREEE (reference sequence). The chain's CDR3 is CATNSGGAGDTQYF. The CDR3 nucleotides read TGTGCCACTAATAGCGGGGGGGCCGGAGATACGCAGTATTTT.

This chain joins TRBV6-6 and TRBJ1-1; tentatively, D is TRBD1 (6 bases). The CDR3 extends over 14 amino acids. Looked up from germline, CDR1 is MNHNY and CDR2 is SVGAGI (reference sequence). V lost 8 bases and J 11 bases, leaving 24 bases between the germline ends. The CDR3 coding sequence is TGTGCCAGCCAAATGGGGCAGGGGTTTTTCTGGGCTTTCTTT. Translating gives CASQMGQGFFWAFF.

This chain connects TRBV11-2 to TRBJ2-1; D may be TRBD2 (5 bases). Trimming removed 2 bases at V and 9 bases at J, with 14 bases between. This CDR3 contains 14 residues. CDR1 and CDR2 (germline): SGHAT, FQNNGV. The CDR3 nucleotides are TGTGCCAGCAGCTTATTTGCAACGGGAAGTGAGCAGTTCTTC. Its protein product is CASSLFATGSEQFF.

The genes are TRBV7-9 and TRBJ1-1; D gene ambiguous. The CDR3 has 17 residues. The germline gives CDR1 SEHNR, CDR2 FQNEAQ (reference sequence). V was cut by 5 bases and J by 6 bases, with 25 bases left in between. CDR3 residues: CASSAYLALKGAPEAFF. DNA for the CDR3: TGTGCCAGCAGCGCATACCTCGCTTTGAAAGGAGCCCCTGAAGCTTTCTTT.

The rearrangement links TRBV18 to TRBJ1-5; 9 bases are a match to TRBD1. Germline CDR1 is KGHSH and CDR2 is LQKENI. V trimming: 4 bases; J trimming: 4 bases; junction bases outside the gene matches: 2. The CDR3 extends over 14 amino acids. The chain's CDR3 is CASSRDRGNQPQHF. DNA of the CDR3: TGTGCCAGCTCACGAGACAGGGGGAATCAGCCCCAGCATTTT.

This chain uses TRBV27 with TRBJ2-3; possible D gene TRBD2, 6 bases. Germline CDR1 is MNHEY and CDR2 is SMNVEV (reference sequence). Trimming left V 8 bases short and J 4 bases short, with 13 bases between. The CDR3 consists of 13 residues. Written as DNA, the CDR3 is TGTGCCAGCGGGGGACTGTTAGCAGATACGCAGTATTTT. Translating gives CASGGLLADTQYF.

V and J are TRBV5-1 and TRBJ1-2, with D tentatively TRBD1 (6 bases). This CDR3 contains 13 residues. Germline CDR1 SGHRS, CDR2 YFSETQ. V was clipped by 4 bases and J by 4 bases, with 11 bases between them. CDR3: CASSQDSVYGYTF. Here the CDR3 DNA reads TGCGCCAGCAGCCAGGACAGCGTCTATGGCTACACCTTC. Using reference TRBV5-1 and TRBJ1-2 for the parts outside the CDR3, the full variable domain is KAGVTQTPRYLIKTRGQQVTLSCSPISGHRSVSWYQQTPGQGLQFLFEYFSETQRNKGNFPGRFSGRQFSNSRSEMNVSTLELGDSALYLCASSQDSVYGYTFGSGTRLTVV.

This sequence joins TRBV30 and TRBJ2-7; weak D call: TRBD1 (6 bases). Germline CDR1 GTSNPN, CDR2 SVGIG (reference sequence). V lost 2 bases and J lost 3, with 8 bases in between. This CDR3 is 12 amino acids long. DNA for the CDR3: TGTGCCTGGAGTACAGGGTTCTACGAGCAGTACTTC. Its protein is CAWSTGFYEQYF.

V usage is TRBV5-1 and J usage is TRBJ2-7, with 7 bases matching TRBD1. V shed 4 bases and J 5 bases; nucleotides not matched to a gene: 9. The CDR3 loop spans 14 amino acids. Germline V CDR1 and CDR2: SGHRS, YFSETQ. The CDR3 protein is CASSQRQGVDEQYF. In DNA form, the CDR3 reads TGCGCCAGCAGCCAGCGACAGGGAGTAGACGAGCAGTACTTC.

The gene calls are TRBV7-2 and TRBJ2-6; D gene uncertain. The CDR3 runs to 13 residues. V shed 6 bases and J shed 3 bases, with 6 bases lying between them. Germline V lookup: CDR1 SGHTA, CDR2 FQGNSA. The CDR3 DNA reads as TGTGCCAGCAGTTTTTATGGGGCCAACGTCCTGACTTTC. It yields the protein CASSFYGANVLTF.

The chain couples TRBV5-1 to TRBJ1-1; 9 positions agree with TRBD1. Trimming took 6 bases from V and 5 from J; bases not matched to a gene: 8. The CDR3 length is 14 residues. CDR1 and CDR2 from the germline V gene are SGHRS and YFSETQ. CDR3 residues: CASTDGQGRTEAFF. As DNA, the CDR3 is TGCGCCAGCACTGATGGACAGGGGAGGACTGAAGCTTTCTTT.

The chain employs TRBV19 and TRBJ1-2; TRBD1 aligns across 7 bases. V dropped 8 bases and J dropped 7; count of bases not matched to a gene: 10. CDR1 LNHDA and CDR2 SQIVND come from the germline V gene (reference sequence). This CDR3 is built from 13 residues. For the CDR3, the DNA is TGTGCCAGTCGGAAGACAGGGCTGGTTGGCTACACCTTC. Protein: CASRKTGLVGYTF.

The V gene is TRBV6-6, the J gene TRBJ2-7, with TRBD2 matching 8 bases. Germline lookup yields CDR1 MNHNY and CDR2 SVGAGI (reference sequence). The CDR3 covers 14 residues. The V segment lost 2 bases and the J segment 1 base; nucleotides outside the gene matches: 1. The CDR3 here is CASSYTSGSYEQYF. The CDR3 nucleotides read TGTGCCAGCAGTTACACTAGCGGATCCTACGAGCAGTACTTC.

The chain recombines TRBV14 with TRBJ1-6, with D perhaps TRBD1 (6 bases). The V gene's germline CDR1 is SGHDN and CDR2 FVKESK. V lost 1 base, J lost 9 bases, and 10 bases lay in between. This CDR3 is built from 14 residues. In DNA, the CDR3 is TGTGCCAGCAGCCAAGGGCAGGGGTCTTCACCCCTCCACTTT. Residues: CASSQGQGSSPLHF.